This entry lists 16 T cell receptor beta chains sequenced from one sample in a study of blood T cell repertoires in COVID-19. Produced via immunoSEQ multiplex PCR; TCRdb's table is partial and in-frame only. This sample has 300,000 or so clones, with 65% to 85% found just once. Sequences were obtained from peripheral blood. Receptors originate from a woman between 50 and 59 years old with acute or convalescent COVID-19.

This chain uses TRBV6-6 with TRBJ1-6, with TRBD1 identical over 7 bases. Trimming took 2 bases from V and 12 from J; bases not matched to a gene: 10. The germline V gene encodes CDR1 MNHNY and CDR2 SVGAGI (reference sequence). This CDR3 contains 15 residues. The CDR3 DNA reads TGTGCCAGCAGTTACGCCGGACAGGATGGCCAACCCCTCCACTTT. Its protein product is CASSYAGQDGQPLHF.

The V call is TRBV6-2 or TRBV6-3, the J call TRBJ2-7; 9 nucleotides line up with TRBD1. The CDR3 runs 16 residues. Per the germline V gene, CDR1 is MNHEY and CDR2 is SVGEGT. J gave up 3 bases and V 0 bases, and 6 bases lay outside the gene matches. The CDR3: CASSYSGTGIYYEQYF. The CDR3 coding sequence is TGTGCCAGCAGTTACTCGGGGACAGGGATTTACTACGAGCAGTACTTC.

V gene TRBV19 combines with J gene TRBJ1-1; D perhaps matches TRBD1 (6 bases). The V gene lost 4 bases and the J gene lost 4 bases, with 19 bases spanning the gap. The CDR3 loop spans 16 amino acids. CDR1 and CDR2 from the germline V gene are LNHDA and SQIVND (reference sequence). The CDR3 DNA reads TGTGCCAGTAGTAAATCCCCCGGCAGGGGTAGCACTGAAGCTTTCTTT. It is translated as CASSKSPGRGSTEAFF.

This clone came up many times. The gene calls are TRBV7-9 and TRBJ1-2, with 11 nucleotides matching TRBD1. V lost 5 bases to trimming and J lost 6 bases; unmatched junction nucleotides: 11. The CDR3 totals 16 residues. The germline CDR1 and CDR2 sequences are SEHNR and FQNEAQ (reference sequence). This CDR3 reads CASSLRTGGAGDGYTF. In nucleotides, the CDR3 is TGTGCCAGCAGCCTACGGACAGGGGGCGCTGGGGATGGCTACACCTTC.

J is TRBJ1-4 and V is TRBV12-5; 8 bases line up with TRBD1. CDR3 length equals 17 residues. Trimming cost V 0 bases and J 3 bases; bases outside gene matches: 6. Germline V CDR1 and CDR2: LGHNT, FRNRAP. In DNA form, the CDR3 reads TGTGCTAGTGGTTTGGTACAGGGGGTTGATGCTAATGAAAAACTGTTTTTT. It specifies CASGLVQGVDANEKLFF.

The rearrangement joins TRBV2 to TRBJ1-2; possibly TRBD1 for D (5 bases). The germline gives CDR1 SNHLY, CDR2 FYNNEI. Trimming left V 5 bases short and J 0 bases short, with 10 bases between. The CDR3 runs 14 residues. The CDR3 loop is CASSIQQANYGYTF. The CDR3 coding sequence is TGTGCCAGCAGTATTCAACAGGCTAACTATGGCTACACCTTC. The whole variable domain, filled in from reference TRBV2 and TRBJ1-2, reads EPEVTQTPSHQVTQMGQEVILRCVPISNHLYFYWYRQILGQKVEFLVSFYNNEISEKSEIFDDQFSVERPDGSNFTLKIRSTKLEDSAMYFCASSIQQANYGYTFGSGTRLTVV.

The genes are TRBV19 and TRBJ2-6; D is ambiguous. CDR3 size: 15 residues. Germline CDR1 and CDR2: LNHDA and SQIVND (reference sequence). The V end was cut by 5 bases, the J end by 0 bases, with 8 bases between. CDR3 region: CASSLGRSGANVLTF. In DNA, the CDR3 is TGTGCCAGTAGTCTGGGCCGCTCTGGGGCCAACGTCCTGACTTTC.

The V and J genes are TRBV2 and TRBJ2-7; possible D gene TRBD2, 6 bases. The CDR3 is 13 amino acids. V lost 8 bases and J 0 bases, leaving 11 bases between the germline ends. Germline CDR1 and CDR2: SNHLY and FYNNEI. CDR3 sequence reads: CASGGVSSYEQYF. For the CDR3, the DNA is TGTGCCAGCGGAGGGGTGAGCTCCTACGAGCAGTACTTC.

This chain's CDR3 is CSVIEGGGYGYTF. Here the CDR3 DNA reads TGCAGCGTTATCGAGGGAGGTGGCTATGGCTACACCTTC. The chain uses TRBV29-1 and TRBJ1-2; no reliable D call. The germline V gene has CDR1 SQVTM and CDR2 ANQGSEA. This CDR3 is built from 13 residues. The V gene lost 5 bases and the J gene lost 4 bases, with 14 bases spanning the gap.

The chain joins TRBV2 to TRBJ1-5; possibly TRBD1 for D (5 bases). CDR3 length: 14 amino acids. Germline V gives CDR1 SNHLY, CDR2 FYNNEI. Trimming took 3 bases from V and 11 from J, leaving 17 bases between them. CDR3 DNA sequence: TGTGCCAGCAGTGATTCGAACGGGGAGGGGTCCCAGCATTTT. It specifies CASSDSNGEGSQHF.

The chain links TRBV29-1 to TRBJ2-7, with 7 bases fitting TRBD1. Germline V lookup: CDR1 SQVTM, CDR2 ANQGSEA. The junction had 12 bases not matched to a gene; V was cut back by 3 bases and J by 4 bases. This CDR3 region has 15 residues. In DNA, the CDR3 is TGCAGCGTTGACTCAGGGGGTCCGCCGGGATACGAGCAGTACTTC. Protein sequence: CSVDSGGPPGYEQYF.

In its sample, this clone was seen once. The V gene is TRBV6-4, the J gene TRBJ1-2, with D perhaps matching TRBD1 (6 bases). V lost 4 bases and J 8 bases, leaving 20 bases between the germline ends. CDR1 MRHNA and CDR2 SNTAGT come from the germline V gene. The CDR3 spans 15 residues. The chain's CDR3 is CASSGEPGEGYGYTF. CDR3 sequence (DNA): TGTGCCAGCAGTGGTGAGCCAGGGGAAGGTTACGGCTACACCTTC.

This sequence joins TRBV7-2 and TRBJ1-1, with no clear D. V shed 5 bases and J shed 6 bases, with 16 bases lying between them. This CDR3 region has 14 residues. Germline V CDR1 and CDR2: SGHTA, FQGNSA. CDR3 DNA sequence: TGTGCCAGCAGCCGCGGCGTGGCGGTCGCTGAAGCTTTCTTT. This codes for CASSRGVAVAEAFF.

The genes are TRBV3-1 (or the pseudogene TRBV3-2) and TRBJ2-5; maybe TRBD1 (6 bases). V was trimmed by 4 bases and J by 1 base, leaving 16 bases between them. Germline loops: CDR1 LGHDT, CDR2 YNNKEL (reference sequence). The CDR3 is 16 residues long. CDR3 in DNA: TGTGCCAGCAGCCCCTTCCGGACAGCAGTCCAAGAGACCCAGTACTTC. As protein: CASSPFRTAVQETQYF.

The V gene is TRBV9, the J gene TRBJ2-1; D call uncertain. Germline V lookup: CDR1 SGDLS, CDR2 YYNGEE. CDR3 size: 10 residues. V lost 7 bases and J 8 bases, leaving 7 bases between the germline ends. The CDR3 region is CASWLYEQFF. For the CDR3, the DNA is TGTGCCAGCTGGCTCTATGAGCAGTTCTTC.

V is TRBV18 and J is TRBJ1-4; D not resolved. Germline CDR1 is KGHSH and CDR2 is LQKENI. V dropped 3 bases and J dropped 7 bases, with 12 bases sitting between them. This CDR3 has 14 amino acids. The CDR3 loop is CASSPTGQREKLFF. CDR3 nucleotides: TGTGCCAGCTCACCGACCGGTCAGCGTGAAAAACTGTTTTTT.